Listed below are T cell receptor beta chains from one sample, sequenced in a study of shared clonotypes between healthy human individuals. TCRdb's copy holds only in-frame clones and misses some; the assay was immunoSEQ multiplex PCR. The table shows about 120,000 clones, with around 68% occurring only once. The sequenced sample consisted of memory CD8+ T cells sorted from blood. These receptors were obtained from a woman in her twenties or thirties in good health. Each CDR3 is given with its conserved first and last residue. A D gene is named only where the DNA matches it firmly.

>TRBJ1-5|NA|TRBV19
CASRRQKLSNQPQHF
>TRBJ1-5|NA|TRBV4-2
CASSQVSEGADHVRPQHF
>NA|NA|TRBV2
CASKGQAKYEQYF
>TRBJ1-5|NA|TRBV7-9
CASSLAEPGNQPQHF
>TRBJ1-4|NA|TRBV27
CASSRRQAFYEKLFF
>TRBJ2-3|TRBD2|TRBV6-5
CASRPAGGPSDTQYF
>NA|NA|TRBV10-3
CAIRKGDYEQYF
>TRBJ1-1|TRBD1|TRBV5-1
CASSYITGGTEAFF
>TRBJ2-7|NA|TRBV7-9
CASSLPRGGYEQYF
>TRBJ2-3|NA|TRBV27
CASSRDFSLSTDTQYF
>TRBJ1-1|NA|TRBV13
CASSFRAGTEAFF
>TRBJ2-3|TRBD2|TRBV18
CASSPPGGLAYSTDTQYF
>TRBJ1-5|NA|TRBV6-4
CASRHRVVGDQPQHF
>TRBJ2-3|TRBD2|TRBV27
CASVSLADSTDTQYF
>TRBJ2-1|TRBD2|TRBV19
CASSTSTSGSRNEQFF
>TRBJ2-7|TRBD2|TRBV11-2
CASSFLREASYEQYF
>TRBJ1-4|NA|TRBV25-1
CASSDYSIPREKLFF
>TRBJ2-1|NA|TRBV7-9
CASSLEWGYNEQFF
>TRBJ2-2|TRBD1|TRBV5-1
CASSQGDRVDGELFF
>TRBJ2-5|NA|TRBV5-4
CASRSGFRETQYF
>TRBJ2-3|NA|TRBV4-1
CASSQEGPPSLTDTQYF
>TRBJ2-1|NA|TRBV28
CASSFRGPNYNEQFF
>TRBJ1-2|TRBD1|TRBV18
CASSPSGQGFYGYTF
>TRBJ2-7|NA|TRBV7-1
CASSLGNYTYEQYF
>TRBJ2-7|TRBD1|TRBV25-1
CASSESVRGLWEQYF
>TRBJ2-5|TRBD2|TRBV9
CASSVGGSQETQYF
>TRBJ1-5|NA|TRBV13
CASSFGTGGNQPQHF
>TRBJ2-1|NA|TRBV7-9
CASSWVGLNEQFF
>TRBJ2-7|NA|TRBV28
CASSASPGFVHEQYF
>TRBJ2-7|NA|TRBV7-9
CASSELESPTYEQYF
>TRBJ1-5|NA|TRBV28
CASSLRLFVQPQHF
>TRBJ2-5|TRBD1|TRBV15
CATSREGQGGETQYF
>TRBJ1-5|NA|TRBV9
CASSQTGSGNQPQHF
>TRBJ2-3|TRBD2|TRBV29-1
CSVGAGGGTDTQYF
>TRBJ2-3|TRBD2|TRBV29-1
CSVSGTSGRPLTDTQYF
>TRBJ2-7|TRBD2|TRBV2
CASSTSPLAGVIEQYF
>TRBJ2-1|TRBD2|TRBV5-4
CASSLAGGQEQFF
>TRBJ1-4|TRBD1|TRBV30
CAWSVPPGQGGEKLFF
>TRBJ2-7|NA|TRBV29-1
CSVAGGDRTYF
>TRBJ2-7|NA|TRBV10-2
CASGGPERRNYEQYF